This is a list of T cell receptor beta chains from one sample in a study of T cells in localized non-small cell lung cancer. Profiled with immunoSEQ multiplex PCR; TCRdb holds only in-frame clones, not every one. The sample has tens of thousands of clones; about four fifths are singletons. The source was peripheral blood, collected before any cancer treatment. These receptors were collected from a female donor aged 60 or older with stage I lung adenocarcinoma. CDR3s include the opening cysteine and the closing phenylalanine or tryptophan. Fields, in order: V gene, J gene, CDR3 protein.

V gene: TRBV5-4; J gene: TRBJ2-7; CDR3 protein: CASRRDAGGDEQYF
V gene: TRBV4-2; J gene: TRBJ2-5; CDR3 protein: CASSQTGETQETQYF
V gene: TRBV6-1; J gene: TRBJ1-1; CDR3 protein: CASRRGFTEAFF
V gene: TRBV27; J gene: TRBJ2-2; CDR3 protein: CASSQRTGAGELFF
V gene: TRBV6-4; J gene: TRBJ2-1; CDR3 protein: CASRRSGGPGDEQFF
V gene: TRBV6-6; J gene: TRBJ1-5; CDR3 protein: CASIGGWGQPQHF
V gene: TRBV4-2; J gene: TRBJ2-4; CDR3 protein: CASSPSGGAKAKNIQYF
V gene: TRBV5-1; J gene: TRBJ2-1; CDR3 protein: CASSGGQGVYNEQFF
V gene: TRBV6-6; J gene: TRBJ1-1; CDR3 protein: CASRNRGGDTEAFF
V gene: TRBV19; J gene: TRBJ2-7; CDR3 protein: CASSTGTGAFYEQYF
V gene: TRBV5-1; J gene: TRBJ2-5; CDR3 protein: CASSWGLAPRETQYF
V gene: TRBV18; J gene: TRBJ2-3; CDR3 protein: CASSPREGADTQYF
V gene: TRBV6-5; J gene: TRBJ1-1; CDR3 protein: CASSYSSSNTEAFF
V gene: TRBV5-1; J gene: TRBJ1-4; CDR3 protein: CASSLASGGGEKLFF
V gene: TRBV11-3; J gene: TRBJ2-1; CDR3 protein: CASSPSRGSNEQFF
V gene: TRBV2; J gene: TRBJ1-5; CDR3 protein: CASSEDRTNQPQHF
V gene: TRBV19; J gene: TRBJ1-1; CDR3 protein: CASSSSPNPAAFF
V gene: TRBV19; J gene: TRBJ1-5; CDR3 protein: CASKPGGTSNQPQHF
V gene: TRBV18; J gene: TRBJ2-5; CDR3 protein: CASSPTTGSQETQYF
V gene: TRBV10-1; J gene: TRBJ2-7; CDR3 protein: CASSASSPYEQYF
V gene: TRBV4-2; J gene: TRBJ1-2; CDR3 protein: CASSQAHGDNYGYTF